A selection of T cell receptor beta chains follows, all from one sample in a study of T-cell memory formation after mild COVID-19. TCRdb ran MiXCR on the 5' RACE reads and lists one entry per CDR3 protein. This table holds a few hundred thousand distinct CDR3 sequences, roughly 13% found once. Sequenced material: PBMCs or a T cell subset sorted from them (not recorded which). Receptors originate from a man between 18 and 35 years old who had mild COVID-19 (a few samples of this study predate the infection). Cell type and time point are not known. Both conserved end residues are part of each CDR3. A D gene is named only where the DNA matches it firmly. Only part of the rows carry a size: once, few, many, or a class if the clone is expanded.

V: TRBV4-3; D: .; size: .; length: 14; J: TRBJ2-7; CDR3: CASSPGPPVDEQYF; DNA: TGCGCCAGCAGCCCCGGGCCACCGGTCGACGAGCAGTACTTC
V: TRBV28; D: .; size: many; length: 15; J: TRBJ2-3; CDR3: CASSPSTGYTDTQYF; DNA: TGTGCCAGCAGTCCGTCGACAGGTTACACAGATACGCAGTATTTT
V: TRBV20-1; D: .; size: .; length: 13; J: TRBJ1-1; CDR3: CSARSGMNTEAFF; DNA: TGCAGTGCTAGGTCCGGTATGAACACTGAAGCTTTCTTT
V: TRBV5-5; D: .; size: few; length: 16; J: TRBJ1-5; CDR3: CASSFIDGGSNQPQHF; DNA: TGTGCCAGCAGCTTCATTGACGGGGGGTCAAATCAGCCCCAGCATTTT
V: TRBV2; D: .; size: few; length: 14; J: TRBJ1-6; CDR3: CASSPDMANSPLHF; DNA: TGTGCCAGCAGTCCGGACATGGCTAATTCACCCCTCCACTTT
V: TRBV29-1; D: TRBD1; size: few; length: 13; J: TRBJ2-1; CDR3: CSVDRGRYNEQFF; DNA: TGCAGCGTTGACAGGGGGCGATACAATGAGCAGTTCTTC
V: TRBV16; D: .; size: few; length: 14; J: TRBJ1-3; CDR3: CASSQSRSGNTIYF; DNA: TGTGCCAGCAGCCAATCCCGCTCTGGAAACACCATATATTTT
V: TRBV6-5; D: .; size: .; length: 15; J: TRBJ2-1; CDR3: CASRYPGLRTGEQFF; DNA: TGTGCCAGCAGGTACCCGGGACTCCGGACGGGTGAGCAGTTCTTC
V: TRBV7-9; D: .; size: .; length: 14; J: TRBJ2-2; CDR3: CASSLGLAPGELFF; DNA: TGTGCCAGCAGCTTAGGGCTAGCGCCCGGGGAGCTGTTTTTT
V: TRBV30; D: .; size: .; length: 14; J: TRBJ1-2; CDR3: CAWRVRRGNYGYTF; DNA: TGTGCCTGGAGGGTACGCAGGGGAAACTATGGCTACACCTTC
V: TRBV3-1; D: .; size: few; length: 15; J: TRBJ2-2; CDR3: CASSQDMGRPGELFF; DNA: TGTGCCAGCAGCCAAGATATGGGGCGGCCCGGGGAGCTGTTTTTT
V: TRBV9; D: TRBD1; size: once; length: 13; J: TRBJ1-1; CDR3: CASSPTGPTEAFF; DNA: TGTGCCAGCAGCCCGACAGGGCCCACTGAAGCTTTCTTT
V: TRBV6-5; D: TRBD1; size: .; length: 14; J: TRBJ1-6; CDR3: CASSYGTGSSPLHF; DNA: TGTGCCAGCAGTTACGGGACAGGGAGTTCACCCCTCCACTTT
V: TRBV15; D: TRBD1; size: .; length: 15; J: TRBJ1-1; CDR3: CATSRGQGRDTEAFF; DNA: TGTGCCACCAGCAGAGGACAGGGGCGAGACACTGAAGCTTTCTTT
V: TRBV18; D: .; size: .; length: 13; J: TRBJ2-7; CDR3: CASSPGLREEKYF; DNA: TGTGCCAGCTCCCCTGGGTTACGGGAAGAGAAGTACTTC
V: TRBV7-2; D: TRBD2; size: .; length: 15; J: TRBJ2-7; CDR3: CASTHQERGNYEQYF; DNA: TGTGCCAGCACCCACCAGGAGCGGGGGAATTACGAGCAGTACTTC
V: TRBV12-3/TRBV12-4; D: TRBD1; size: few; length: 13; J: TRBJ2-1; CDR3: CAIPGQGDGEQFF; DNA: TGTGCCATCCCGGGACAGGGGGACGGTGAGCAGTTCTTC
V: TRBV24-1; D: TRBD1; size: .; length: 17; J: TRBJ2-3; CDR3: CATSESGQGGHTDTQYF; DNA: TGTGCCACCAGTGAATCTGGACAGGGTGGGCACACAGATACGCAGTATTTT
V: TRBV5-4; D: .; size: few; length: 15; J: TRBJ2-2; CDR3: CASSLMAPRTGELFF; DNA: TGTGCCAGCAGCTTAATGGCCCCACGCACCGGGGAGCTGTTTTTT
V: TRBV14; D: .; size: few; length: 16; J: TRBJ2-2; CDR3: CASSQELPPNTGELFF; DNA: TGTGCCAGCAGCCAAGAACTACCGCCGAACACCGGGGAGCTGTTTTTT
V: TRBV29-1; D: .; size: .; length: 13; J: TRBJ1-1; CDR3: CSVVKGPRAEAFF; DNA: TGCAGCGTTGTGAAGGGACCGCGGGCTGAAGCTTTCTTT
V: TRBV6-6; D: TRBD1; size: few; length: 14; J: TRBJ2-3; CDR3: CATLQGQRSDTQYF; DNA: TGTGCCACCCTACAGGGGCAACGATCAGATACGCAGTATTTT
V: TRBV7-7; D: .; size: many; length: 16; J: TRBJ1-6; CDR3: CASSLESAGGNSPLHF; DNA: TGTGCTAGCAGCTTAGAGTCCGCCGGGGGAAATTCACCCCTCCACTTT
V: TRBV12-3/TRBV12-4; D: .; size: .; length: 13; J: TRBJ1-5; CDR3: CASSFQGNQPQHF; DNA: TGTGCCAGCAGTTTTCAGGGTAATCAGCCCCAGCATTTT
V: TRBV5-6; D: TRBD2; size: .; length: 15; J: TRBJ2-3; CDR3: CASSPRSSGADTQYF; DNA: TGTGCCAGCAGCCCGAGGTCTAGCGGGGCAGATACGCAGTATTTT
V: TRBV12-3/TRBV12-4; D: TRBD2; size: many; length: 16; J: TRBJ2-3; CDR3: CASSFAAGVGTDTQYF; DNA: TGTGCCAGCAGTTTTGCGGCGGGGGTTGGCACAGATACGCAGTATTTT
V: TRBV18; D: TRBD1; size: few; length: 14; J: TRBJ2-3; CDR3: CASSPDRVTDTQYF; DNA: TGTGCCAGCTCACCTGACAGGGTGACAGATACGCAGTATTTT
V: TRBV6-1; D: .; size: .; length: 16; J: TRBJ1-5; CDR3: CASTPAEGSFSQPQHF; DNA: TGTGCCAGCACCCCCGCGGAGGGGTCGTTTAGTCAGCCCCAGCATTTT
V: TRBV6-2/TRBV6-3; D: TRBD2; size: few; length: 15; J: TRBJ2-3; CDR3: CASSTPRRGTDTQYF; DNA: TGTGCCAGCAGTACCCCTCGGCGGGGGACAGATACGCAGTATTTT
V: TRBV5-1; D: .; size: .; length: 15; J: TRBJ2-5; CDR3: CASSFGGGPGETQYF; DNA: TGCGCCAGCAGCTTTGGAGGGGGCCCGGGGGAGACCCAGTACTTC
V: TRBV5-1; D: .; size: many; length: 19; J: TRBJ2-2; CDR3: CASSLAARVTIANTGELFF; DNA: TGCGCCAGCAGCTTGGCCGCTAGGGTAACCATCGCGAACACCGGGGAGCTGTTTTTT
V: TRBV5-1; D: TRBD1; size: .; length: 13; J: TRBJ2-5; CDR3: CASSYRGQETQYF; DNA: TGCGCCAGCAGTTACAGGGGGCAGGAGACCCAGTACTTC
V: TRBV12-3/TRBV12-4; D: .; size: few; length: 14; J: TRBJ2-3; CDR3: CASSRQANTDTQYF; DNA: TGTGCCAGCAGCCGCCAGGCTAACACAGATACGCAGTATTTT
V: TRBV5-1; D: .; size: many; length: 15; J: TRBJ2-1; CDR3: CASSLTGGSYNEQFF; DNA: TGTGCTAGCAGCTTAACCGGGGGCTCCTACAATGAGCAGTTCTTC
V: TRBV4-1; D: .; size: .; length: 16; J: TRBJ1-3; CDR3: CASSQDRIESGNTIYF; DNA: TGCGCCAGCAGCCAAGATCGGATCGAGTCTGGAAACACCATATATTTT
V: TRBV6-5; D: .; size: .; length: 16; J: TRBJ1-3; CDR3: CASSYSLGGGGNTIYF; DNA: TGTGCCAGCAGTTACTCGTTAGGGGGTGGTGGAAACACCATATATTTT
V: TRBV7-2; D: .; size: few; length: 15; J: TRBJ1-3; CDR3: CASSLVTGTGNTIYF; DNA: TGTGCCAGCAGCTTAGTTACGGGAACTGGAAACACCATATATTTT
V: TRBV6-6; D: TRBD1; size: few; length: 15; J: TRBJ2-5; CDR3: CASSYTRDRVETQYF; DNA: TGTGCCAGCAGTTACACCAGGGACAGGGTTGAGACCCAGTACTTC
V: TRBV5-1; D: .; size: .; length: 13; J: TRBJ1-1; CDR3: CASSLNSYTEAFF; DNA: TGCGCCAGCAGCTTAAACAGCTACACTGAAGCTTTCTTT
V: TRBV4-2; D: TRBD2; size: .; length: 19; J: TRBJ2-3; CDR3: CASSQDSAGGLPFIDTQYF; DNA: TGTGCCAGCAGCCAAGATTCAGCGGGGGGGCTACCTTTTATAGATACGCAGTATTTT
V: TRBV4-3; D: TRBD2; size: .; length: 20; J: TRBJ2-7; CDR3: CASSHRISGTSVRFTYEQYF; DNA: TGCGCCAGCAGCCACAGAATTTCCGGGACTAGCGTCCGCTTTACGTACGAGCAGTACTTC